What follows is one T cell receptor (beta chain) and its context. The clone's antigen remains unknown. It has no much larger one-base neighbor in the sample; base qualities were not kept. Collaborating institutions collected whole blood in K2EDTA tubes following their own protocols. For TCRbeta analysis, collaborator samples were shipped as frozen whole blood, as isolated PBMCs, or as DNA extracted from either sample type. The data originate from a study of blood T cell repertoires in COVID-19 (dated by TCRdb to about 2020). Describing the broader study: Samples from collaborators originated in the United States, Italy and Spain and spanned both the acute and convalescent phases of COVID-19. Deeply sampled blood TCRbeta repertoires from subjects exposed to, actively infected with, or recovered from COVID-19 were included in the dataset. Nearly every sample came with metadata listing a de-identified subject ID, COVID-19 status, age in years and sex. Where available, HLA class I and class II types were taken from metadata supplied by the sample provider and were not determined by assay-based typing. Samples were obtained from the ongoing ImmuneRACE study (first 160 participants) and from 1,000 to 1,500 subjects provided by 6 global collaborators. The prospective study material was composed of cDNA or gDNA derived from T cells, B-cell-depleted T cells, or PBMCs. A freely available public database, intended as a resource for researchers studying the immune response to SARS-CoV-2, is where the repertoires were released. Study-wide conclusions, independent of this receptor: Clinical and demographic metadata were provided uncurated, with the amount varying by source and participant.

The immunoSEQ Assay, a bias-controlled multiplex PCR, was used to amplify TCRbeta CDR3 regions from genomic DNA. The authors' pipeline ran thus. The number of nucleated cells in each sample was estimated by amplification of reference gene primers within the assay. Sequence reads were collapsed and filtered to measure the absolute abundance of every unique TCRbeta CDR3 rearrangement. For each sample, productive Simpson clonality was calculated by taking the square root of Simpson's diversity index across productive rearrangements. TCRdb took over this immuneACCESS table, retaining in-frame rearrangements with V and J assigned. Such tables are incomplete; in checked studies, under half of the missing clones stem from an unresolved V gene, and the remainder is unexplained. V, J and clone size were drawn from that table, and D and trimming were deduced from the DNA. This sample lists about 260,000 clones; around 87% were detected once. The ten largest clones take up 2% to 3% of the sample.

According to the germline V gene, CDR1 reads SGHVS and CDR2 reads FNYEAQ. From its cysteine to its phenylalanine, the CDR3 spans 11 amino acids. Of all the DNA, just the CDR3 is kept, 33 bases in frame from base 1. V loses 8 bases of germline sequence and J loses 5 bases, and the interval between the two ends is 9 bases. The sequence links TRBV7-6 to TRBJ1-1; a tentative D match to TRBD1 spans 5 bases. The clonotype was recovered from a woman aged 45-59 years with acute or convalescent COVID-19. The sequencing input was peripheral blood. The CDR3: CASLRATEAFF. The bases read TGTGCCAGCCTCAGGGCGACTGAAGCTTTCTTT. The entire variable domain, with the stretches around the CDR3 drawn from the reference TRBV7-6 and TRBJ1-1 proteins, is GAGVSQSPRYKVTKRGQDVALRCDPISGHVSLYWYRQALGQGPEFLTYFNYEAQQDKSGLPNDRFSAERPEGSISTLTIQRTEQRDSAMYRCASLRATEAFFGQGTRLTVV.